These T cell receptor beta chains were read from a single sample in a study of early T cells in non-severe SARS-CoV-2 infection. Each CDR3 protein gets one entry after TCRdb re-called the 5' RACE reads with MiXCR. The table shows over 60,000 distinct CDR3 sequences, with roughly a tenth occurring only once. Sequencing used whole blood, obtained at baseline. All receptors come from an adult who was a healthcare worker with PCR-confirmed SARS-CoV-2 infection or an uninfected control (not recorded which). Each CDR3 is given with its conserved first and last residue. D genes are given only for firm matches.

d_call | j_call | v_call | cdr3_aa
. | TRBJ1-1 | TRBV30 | CAWSRGRGGAEAFF
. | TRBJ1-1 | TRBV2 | CASSELRAGGTEAFF
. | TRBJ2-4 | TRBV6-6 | CASSYGGLWENIQYF
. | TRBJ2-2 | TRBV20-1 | CSASPLPTASNTGELFF
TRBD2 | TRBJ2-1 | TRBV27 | CASALRLAGGPVDNEQFF
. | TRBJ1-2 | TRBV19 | CASSLSGDSNYGYTF
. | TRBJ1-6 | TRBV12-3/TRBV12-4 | CASSLDEIYNSPLHF
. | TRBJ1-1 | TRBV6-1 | CASSVEGNTEAFF
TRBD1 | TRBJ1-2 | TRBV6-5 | CASSYGQGLAGYTF
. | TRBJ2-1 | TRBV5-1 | CASSLGDPPYNEQFF
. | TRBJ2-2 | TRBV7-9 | CASSLWGSGTGELFF
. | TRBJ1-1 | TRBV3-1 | CASSDSGNTEAFF
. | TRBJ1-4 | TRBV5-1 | CASSLSARGYEKLFF
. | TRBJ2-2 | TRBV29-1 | CSVSGTNTGELFF
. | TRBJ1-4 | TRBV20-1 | CSARAPTNEKLFF
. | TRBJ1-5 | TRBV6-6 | CASSDGLTANQPQHF
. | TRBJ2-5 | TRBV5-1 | CASSLEAGPGETQYF
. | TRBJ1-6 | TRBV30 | CAWSVGVNNSPLHF
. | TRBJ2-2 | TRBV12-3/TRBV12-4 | CASSYRGGRGTGELFF
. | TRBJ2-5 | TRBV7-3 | CASNSTPGGDGETQYF
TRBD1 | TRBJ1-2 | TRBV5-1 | CASSLPSGTGGNYGYTF
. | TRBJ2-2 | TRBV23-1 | CASSQSVPRGLRTGELFF
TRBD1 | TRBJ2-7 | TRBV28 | CASKQGSYEQYF
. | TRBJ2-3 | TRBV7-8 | CASSLTSGAPTDTQYF
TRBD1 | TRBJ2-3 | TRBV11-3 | CASSSRTGSADTQYF
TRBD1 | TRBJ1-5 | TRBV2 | CASSELAGGGQPQHF
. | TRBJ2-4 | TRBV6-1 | CASTQTGLQAKNIQYF
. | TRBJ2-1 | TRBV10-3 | CAISESIGDDPYNEQFF
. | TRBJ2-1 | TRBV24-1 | CATSDGQRAPNEQFF
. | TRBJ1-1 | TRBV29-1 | CSVTPGGSEAFF
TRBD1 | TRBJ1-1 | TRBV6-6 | CASSRTGLDTEAFF
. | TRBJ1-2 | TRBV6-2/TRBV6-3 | CASSYHAESEGYTF
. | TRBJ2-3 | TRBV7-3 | CASSPLRGDTQYF
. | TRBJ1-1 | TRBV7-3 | CASSRQPNTEAFF
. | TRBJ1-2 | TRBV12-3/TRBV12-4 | CASSSLDLPNYGYTF
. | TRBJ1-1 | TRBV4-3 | CASSQGSTANTEAFF
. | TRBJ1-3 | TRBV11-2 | CASSRGRGSSGNTIYF
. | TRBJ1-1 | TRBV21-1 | CASSNRQGDRTEAFF
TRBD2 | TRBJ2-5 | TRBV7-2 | CASSLSAGGERTQYF
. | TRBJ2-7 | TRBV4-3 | CASSQDRHEQYF
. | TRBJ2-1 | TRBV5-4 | CASSKGTIHEQFF
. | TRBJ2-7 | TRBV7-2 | CASSLGAGVRYEQYF
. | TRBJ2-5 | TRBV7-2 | CASSPLGEETQYF
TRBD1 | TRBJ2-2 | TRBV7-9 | CASSSNRGTGELFF
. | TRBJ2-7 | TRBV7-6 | CASSPRAGGPLSYEQYF
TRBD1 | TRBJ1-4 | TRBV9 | CASSVAGGKGEKLFF